This TCR beta chain was observed in a study of blood T cell repertoires in COVID-19. The table came from immunoSEQ multiplex PCR; TCRdb's copy has only in-frame clones and leaves some out. Found here are 300,000 to 350,000 clones, around 91% of them singletons; the top ten hold 3.5% to 5%. After removal of 6 bases from V and 7 bases from J, the junction contained 7 bases not matched to a gene. CDR3 length: 14 amino acids. CDR1 and CDR2 (germline): SGHVS, FNYEAQ. Categorization into cohorts depended on clinical history that participants reported. Sequenced input: PBMCs or T cells enriched from blood (not recorded which). The chain joins TRBV7-6 to TRBJ1-5; 9 bases agree with TRBD1. The TCR sequence derives from a woman aged 18-29 years with acute COVID-19. CDR3 sequence reads: CASSTGTGRQPQHF. In nucleotides, the CDR3 is TGTGCCAGCAGTACCGGGACAGGGAGACAGCCCCAGCATTTT.